One T cell receptor (beta chain) is described in this entry. Its specific antigen is unknown. There are no base qualities to consult, and no much larger clone falls within one base. This sample was taken from a study of CD8 T cells in ankylosing spondylitis (dated by TCRdb to 2016 to 2017). In terms of the full investigation: To find TCR variants linked to disease, the study profiled T cell receptor beta repertoires in ankylosing spondylitis patients and healthy donors. Peripheral blood was sampled, and synovial fluid was additionally collected from ankylosing spondylitis patients. The full study cohort was made up of approximately 24 ankylosing spondylitis patients and 108 healthy donors. Broad study findings and their caveats: Blood from ankylosing spondylitis patients appeared to be characterized by a TCR beta motif made up of several highly homologous amino acid variants. The disease-linked clones showed a CD8+ phenotype and occurred at relatively low frequencies in peripheral blood. The disease-linked clones were reported to be significantly enriched in matched synovial fluid samples from ankylosing spondylitis patients. Some TCR beta motif variants had previously been reported in synovial fluid and blood of reactive arthritis patients, which suggested common disease-initiation mechanisms.

V and J are truncated by 4 bases and 3 bases respectively, leaving an intervening sequence of 14 bases. From the germline V gene, CDR1 is SGHRS and CDR2 is YFSETQ. The CDR3 numbers 14 residues from cysteine through phenylalanine. The entry retains the CDR3 DNA only, 42 bases that are in frame from base 1. TCRdb records Illumina HiSeq 2500 as the sequencer. Quantitative 5'-RACE with molecular barcodes was used to prepare TCR beta libraries. Per the original workflow: Disease-linked TCR variants were identified with a new computational method built on a probabilistic model of VDJ rearrangement. Clones were called with MiXCR by TCRdb after fastp trimmed the public reads at Q25, and only in-frame beta chains were retained. Every CDR3 protein is listed once, alongside the most common genes and DNA of its rows. Clone size and V and J calls follow TCRdb, not the original study. Counted in this sample were 750,000 to 850,000 distinct CDR3 sequences; 12% of them appeared once. 0.45% to 0.6% of the sample goes to the ten largest clones.

The specimen sequenced was blood, either unsorted or a sorted T cell fraction (not recorded which). The receptor's source is a male donor with ankylosing spondylitis. Recombination joined TRBV5-1 with TRBJ2-7; perhaps TRBD2 is the D gene, with 5 bases matching. The DNA reads TGCGCCAGCAGCGATCCTGGTCGGGGCTACGAGCAGTACTTC. It translates as CASSDPGRGYEQYF.